A single sample gave rise to the 7 T cell receptor beta chains below, sequenced in a study of cytomegalovirus exposure and HLA in healthy donors (dated by TCRdb to the late 2010s). The method was the immunoSEQ multiplex PCR assay. For the multiplex PCR, a mixture combining 60 forward primers for TCR Vbeta segments and 13 reverse primers for TCR Jbeta segments was used. This immuneACCESS table, as held by TCRdb, lists in-frame sequences with V and J called but not all clones. Of the missing ones, under half trace to an unresolved V gene in checked studies; the others have no known cause. The sample table lists about 210,000 clones, about 80% of them with a count of one. The ten largest clones capture roughly a tenth of the sample. The sequenced sample consisted of PBMCs. The receptor set was obtained from a woman in her forties or fifties in good health and CMV-seropositive.

J is TRBJ2-1 and V is TRBV11-3; 9 bases match TRBD2. Germline CDR1 SGHNT, CDR2 YENEEA. V shed 0 bases and J 9 bases; nucleotides not matched to a gene: 9. The CDR3 extends over 16 amino acids. CDR3 amino acids: CASSLDLRRGGAEQFF. For the CDR3, the DNA is TGTGCCAGCAGCTTAGATCTTAGGCGGGGGGGCGCTGAGCAGTTCTTC.

The rearrangement joins TRBV5-1 to TRBJ1-1; no reliable D call. The CDR3 sequence is 14 residues long. V was trimmed by 0 bases and J by 4 bases, leaving 10 bases between them. Germline-derived CDR1 and CDR2 are SGHRS and YFSETQ. As DNA, the CDR3 is TGCGCCAGCAGCTTGGAGGGTCGGGGCACTGAAGCTTTCTTT. It specifies CASSLEGRGTEAFF.

This clone was seen just once. The chain has TRBV18 and TRBJ1-2; D unclear. This CDR3 has 15 residues. The ends were cut back, 5 bases at V and 0 bases at J, with 13 bases in the middle. Germline assignment: CDR1 KGHSH and CDR2 LQKENI. The CDR3 bases are TGTGCCAGCTCAAATACAGAGATTACTAACTATGGCTACACCTTC. As protein: CASSNTEITNYGYTF.

The V call is TRBV19, the J call TRBJ2-1; 8 bases fit TRBD1. CDR3 length equals 11 residues. Germline-derived CDR1 and CDR2 are LNHDA and SQIVND (reference sequence). After removal of 7 bases from V and 10 bases from J, the junction contained 3 bases not matched to a gene. CDR3 protein: CASMGTGEQFF. For the CDR3, the DNA is TGTGCCAGTATGGGGACAGGCGAGCAGTTCTTC. The complete variable domain, with remaining parts taken from reference TRBV19 and TRBJ2-1, reads DGGITQSPKYLFRKEGQNVTLSCEQNLNHDAMYWYRQDPGQGLRLIYYSQIVNDFQKGDIAEGYSVSREKKESFPLTVTSAQKNPTAFYLCASMGTGEQFFGPGTRLTVL.

V and J are TRBV4-1 and TRBJ1-2; TRBD1 matches at 11 bases. The trim removed 1 base at V and 5 bases at J, leaving 3 bases unmatched. Germline-derived CDR1 and CDR2 are MGHRA and YSYEKL. CDR3 size: 15 residues. CDR3 coding DNA: TGCGCCAGCAGCCAAGCGGGGACAGGGGGGTATGGCTACACCTTC. Protein: CASSQAGTGGYGYTF.

The V call is TRBV6-5, the J call TRBJ2-7, with 10 bases fitting TRBD1. Per germline, CDR1 MNHEY and CDR2 SVGAGI. V shed 6 bases and J 2 bases; nucleotides not matched to a gene: 4. The CDR3 totals 14 residues. The CDR3 bases are TGTGCCAGCAGACAAGGACAGGGGGCCTACGAGCAGTACTTC. This codes for CASRQGQGAYEQYF.

The chain recombines TRBV5-1 with TRBJ2-1; D is possibly TRBD1 (6 bases). Germline V gives CDR1 SGHRS, CDR2 YFSETQ. The ends were cut back, 2 bases at V and 9 bases at J, with 12 bases in the middle. The CDR3 extends over 13 amino acids. The CDR3 region has the DNA TGCGCCAGCAGCTTAGGAACAGGGACTGAGCAGTTCTTC. Protein: CASSLGTGTEQFF.